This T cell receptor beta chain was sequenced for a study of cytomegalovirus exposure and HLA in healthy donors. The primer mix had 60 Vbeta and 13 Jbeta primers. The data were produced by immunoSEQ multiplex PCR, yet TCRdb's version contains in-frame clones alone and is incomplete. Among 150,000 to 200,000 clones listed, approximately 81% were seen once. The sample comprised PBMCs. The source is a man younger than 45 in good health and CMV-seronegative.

For the CDR3, the DNA is TGTGCCTGGGCCTCAGGGGGCTACGAGCAGTACTTC. Translating it yields CAWASGGYEQYF. V gene TRBV30 combines with J gene TRBJ2-7, with TRBD1 matching 7 bases. Germline V gene data show CDR1 as GTSNPN and CDR2 as SVGIG (reference sequence). This CDR3 has 12 amino acids. The V segment lost 5 bases and the J segment 3 bases; nucleotides outside the gene matches: 4.